These 20 T cell receptor beta chains were sequenced from one sample in a study of blood T cell repertoires in COVID-19. Profiled with immunoSEQ multiplex PCR; TCRdb holds only in-frame clones, not every one. The table shows some 73,000 clones, with 70% to 75% occurring only once. Material for sequencing was peripheral blood. The source of these receptors is a man in his sixties with acute or convalescent COVID-19.

This chain links TRBV20-1 with TRBJ2-1; 10 nucleotides align to TRBD2. Germline V gene lookup returns CDR1 DFQATT and CDR2 SNEGSKA (reference sequence). The V gene end was trimmed by 3 bases and the J gene end by 3 bases; junction bases not matched to a gene: 5. The CDR3 is 15 amino acids. The CDR3 here is CSASSPSGSYNEQFF. As DNA, the CDR3 is TGCAGTGCTAGTTCGCCTAGCGGGAGCTACAATGAGCAGTTCTTC.

This clone was seen only once. The chain links TRBV19 to TRBJ1-1; no clear D gene. Looked up from germline, CDR1 is LNHDA and CDR2 is SQIVND (reference sequence). Trimming cost V 7 bases and J 1 base, with 13 bases left between them. The length of the CDR3 is 14 residues. The chain's CDR3 is CASIPQSANTEAFF. As DNA, the CDR3 is TGTGCCAGTATCCCCCAGAGCGCGAACACTGAAGCTTTCTTT. The full variable domain, completed using reference TRBV19 and TRBJ1-1, is DGGITQSPKYLFRKEGQNVTLSCEQNLNHDAMYWYRQDPGQGLRLIYYSQIVNDFQKGDIAEGYSVSREKKESFPLTVTSAQKNPTAFYLCASIPQSANTEAFFGQGTRLTVV.

This clone was observed a few times. DNA for the CDR3: TGTGCCAGCAGCTTAGAGTCTCTCGGTGTCTCTGGGGCCAACGTCCTGACTTTC. It encodes CASSLESLGVSGANVLTF. The chain has TRBV7-3 and TRBJ2-6, with D unresolved. The CDR3 consists of 18 residues. The germline CDR1 and CDR2 sequences are SGHTA and FQGTGA. V was trimmed by 2 bases and J by 0 bases, leaving 14 bases between them.

The V and J genes are TRBV5-1 and TRBJ1-5; the D is unclear. The V end was cut by 0 bases, the J end by 3 bases, with 19 bases between. The germline V gene encodes CDR1 SGHRS and CDR2 YFSETQ. This CDR3 spans 18 amino acids. Here the CDR3 DNA reads TGCGCCAGCAGCTTGGACGCGGGGTCGGGAGTCGACAATCAGCCCCAGCATTTT. Its translation: CASSLDAGSGVDNQPQHF.

This sequence joins TRBV9 and TRBJ2-5; a weak D match, TRBD2 (7 bases). The CDR3 is made up of 15 amino acids. Deletions cut 0 bases from V and 5 bases from J, with 14 bases between. CDR1 and CDR2 (germline): SGDLS, YYNGEE. CDR3 sequence: CASSVGPRGAETQYF. Here the CDR3 DNA reads TGTGCCAGCAGCGTAGGCCCACGGGGGGCCGAGACCCAGTACTTC.

The CDR3 nucleotides read TGCAGTGCTAGACCAGGGGAGACCCAGTACTTC. Amino acids: CSARPGETQYF. The V call is TRBV20-1, the J call TRBJ2-5, with D possibly matching TRBD1 (5 bases). Trimming took 2 bases from V and 5 from J, leaving 6 bases between them. This CDR3 has 11 amino acids. Germline loops: CDR1 DFQATT, CDR2 SNEGSKA (reference sequence).

The count of this clone is one. This chain uses TRBV28 with TRBJ2-2, with 12 bases aligning to TRBD1. The CDR3 is 17 residues long. The germline gives CDR1 MDHEN, CDR2 SYDVKM. With 1 base clipped from V and 4 bases from J, the junction kept 4 bases outside the gene matches. CDR3 region: CASSLLGTGGRTGELFF. In DNA, the CDR3 is TGTGCCAGCAGTTTATTGGGGACAGGGGGCCGCACCGGGGAGCTGTTTTTT.

The CDR3: CASSRDRGQETQYF. In nucleotides, the CDR3 is TGTGCCAGCAGCCGGGACAGGGGGCAAGAGACCCAGTACTTC. This chain connects TRBV5-4 to TRBJ2-5; 11 positions agree with TRBD1. The CDR3 sequence is 14 residues long. The germline CDR1 and CDR2 sequences are SGHNT and YYREEE (reference sequence). V lost 4 bases and J lost 2; bases outside the gene matches: 1.

The gene calls are TRBV6-6 and TRBJ1-1; 7 bases line up with TRBD1. CDR1 MNHNY and CDR2 SVGAGI come from the germline V gene (reference sequence). The CDR3 length is 16 residues. V was clipped by 0 bases and J by 2 bases; unmatched bases: 6. CDR3 nucleotide sequence: TGTGCCAGCAGTTACTCGCAGGGGGGCTTAAACACTGAAGCTTTCTTT. Protein: CASSYSQGGLNTEAFF.

This clone has a handful of counts. The rearrangement joins TRBV7-2 to TRBJ2-2; TRBD2 aligns across 12 bases. Germline values: CDR1 SGHTA, CDR2 FQGNSA. The CDR3 has 19 amino acids. The V and J ends lost 7 bases and 0 bases, in that order; junction bases with no gene match: 12. CDR3 coding DNA: TGTGCCAGCACCATCATTTACGGGACTAGCGGGCCGAACACCGGGGAGCTGTTTTTT. Its translation: CASTIIYGTSGPNTGELFF.

This sequence joins TRBV7-3 and TRBJ2-1; no firm D call. The CDR3 length is 13 residues. Trimming took 5 bases from V and 6 from J, leaving 11 bases between them. CDR1 and CDR2 (germline): SGHTA, FQGTGA. The CDR3 bases are TGTGCCAGCAGCCCCTACTCCACCAATGAGCAGTTCTTC. Translating gives CASSPYSTNEQFF.

The genes are TRBV19 and TRBJ2-5; 10 bases are a match to TRBD1. This CDR3 is 14 amino acids long. Germline values: CDR1 LNHDA, CDR2 SQIVND (reference sequence). With 6 bases clipped from V and 5 bases from J, the junction kept 6 bases outside the gene matches. The CDR3 sequence: CASRDRGSVETQYF. CDR3 sequence (DNA): TGTGCCAGTAGGGACAGGGGGTCGGTGGAGACCCAGTACTTC.

The rearrangement uses TRBV11-2 and TRBJ2-7, with 9 nucleotides matching TRBD1. J lost 3 bases, V lost 4 bases, and 7 bases had no gene match. Germline assignment: CDR1 SGHAT and CDR2 FQNNGV. This CDR3 region has 15 residues. CDR3 DNA sequence: TGTGCCAGCAGCTCGGGGGACAGGGCTTTCTACGAGCAGTACTTC. This encodes CASSSGDRAFYEQYF.

The chain recombines TRBV24-1 with TRBJ2-3; TRBD1 matches 7 bases. Germline V lookup: CDR1 KGHDR, CDR2 SFDVKD. With V trimmed by 8 bases and J by 3 bases, 4 bases remained unmatched. CDR3 length equals 13 residues. The CDR3 is CATTGGLTDTQYF. The CDR3 nucleotides read TGTGCCACCACAGGGGGTTTGACAGATACGCAGTATTTT.

CDR3 sequence (DNA): TGCGCCAGCTTCACTGGAGGGGAAAACACTGAAGCTTTCTTT. It specifies CASFTGGENTEAFF. V usage is TRBV5-1 and J usage is TRBJ1-1; D may be TRBD1 (5 bases). CDR1 SGHRS and CDR2 YFSETQ come from the germline V gene. The V and J ends lost 7 bases and 2 bases respectively, with 15 bases between them. The CDR3 is made up of 14 amino acids.

The chain uses TRBV10-3 and TRBJ1-1; TRBD1 agrees at 10 bases. V shed 6 bases and J 3 bases; nucleotides not matched to a gene: 7. This CDR3 is built from 15 residues. In germline, CDR1 is ENHRY, CDR2 SYGVKD. In DNA form, the CDR3 reads TGTGCCATCAGCGAGATGGGGACAGGGGACACTGAAGCTTTCTTT. Residues: CAISEMGTGDTEAFF.

In this sample, this clone turned up once. The chain is built from TRBV4-1 and TRBJ2-2, with D possibly TRBD1 on 6 matching bases. The CDR3 covers 16 residues. V lost 0 bases and J lost 7, with 15 bases in between. Germline assignment: CDR1 MGHRA and CDR2 YSYEKL. The CDR3 bases are TGCGCCAGCAGCCAAGATAGGGCAGGGGTTGGCGGGGAGCTGTTTTTT. Translated, it gives CASSQDRAGVGGELFF.

This clone is a singleton in its sample. J is TRBJ1-5 and V is TRBV4-1; TRBD1 is a possible D gene (5 bases). CDR1 and CDR2 from the germline V gene are MGHRA and YSYEKL. Trimming removed 1 base from V and 4 bases from J, with 11 bases in between. The CDR3 covers 15 residues. The CDR3 here is CASSQVAGTNQPQHF. The CDR3 DNA follows: TGCGCCAGCAGCCAAGTAGCAGGGACTAATCAGCCCCAGCATTTT.

This clone was counted between two and nine times. The CDR3 here is CASSRLAGVSYEQYV. The DNA of the CDR3 is TGTGCCAGCAGCCGACTAGCGGGGGTATCCTACGAGCAGTACGTC. J is TRBJ2-7 and V is TRBV5-5; 12 bases line up with TRBD2. This CDR3 has 15 amino acids. Germline CDR1 is SGHKS and CDR2 is YYEKEE (reference sequence). J lost 1 base, V lost 4 bases, and 3 bases had no gene match.

The chain is built from TRBV4-2 and TRBJ1-5; TRBD1 agrees at 7 bases. V lost 4 bases and J lost 5; bases outside the gene matches: 5. The CDR3 length is 14 residues. The V gene's germline CDR1 is LGHNA and CDR2 YNFKEQ. For the CDR3, the DNA is TGTGCCAGCAGCCCACAGGGGACCGATCAGCCCCAGCATTTT. Protein: CASSPQGTDQPQHF.